The 2 T cell receptor beta chains below come from one sample, sequenced in a study of breast tumors, draining lymph nodes, adjacent tissues. Samples came from axillary lymph nodes draining the breast cancer. TCRdb ran MiXCR on the multiplex PCR reads and lists one entry per CDR3 protein. The sample includes some 170,000 distinct CDR3 sequences, around a third of them seen just once. The source material was axillary lymph node tissue. These TCRs come from a female donor with breast cancer. Some clones in this sample may be carry-over from other donors' samples.

V and J are TRBV29-1 and TRBJ2-5; D perhaps matches TRBD1 (5 bases). V lost 3 bases and J 5 bases, leaving 10 bases between the germline ends. Germline V gene sequence: CDR1 SQVTM, CDR2 ANQGSEA. This CDR3 region has 12 residues. This CDR3 reads CSVDSGKETQYF. DNA of the CDR3: TGCAGCGTTGATTCAGGGAAGGAGACCCAGTACTTC.

This clonotype was observed at least ten times. This sequence joins TRBV7-2 and TRBJ2-7, with D perhaps TRBD1 or TRBD2 (5 bases each). The length of the CDR3 is 14 residues. Germline-derived CDR1 and CDR2 are SGHTA and FQGNSA. V was clipped by 5 bases and J by 4 bases, with 15 bases between them. CDR3 amino acids: CASSGTGRPYEQYF. The CDR3 region has the DNA TGTGCCAGCAGCGGAACGGGACGGCCTTACGAGCAGTACTTC.